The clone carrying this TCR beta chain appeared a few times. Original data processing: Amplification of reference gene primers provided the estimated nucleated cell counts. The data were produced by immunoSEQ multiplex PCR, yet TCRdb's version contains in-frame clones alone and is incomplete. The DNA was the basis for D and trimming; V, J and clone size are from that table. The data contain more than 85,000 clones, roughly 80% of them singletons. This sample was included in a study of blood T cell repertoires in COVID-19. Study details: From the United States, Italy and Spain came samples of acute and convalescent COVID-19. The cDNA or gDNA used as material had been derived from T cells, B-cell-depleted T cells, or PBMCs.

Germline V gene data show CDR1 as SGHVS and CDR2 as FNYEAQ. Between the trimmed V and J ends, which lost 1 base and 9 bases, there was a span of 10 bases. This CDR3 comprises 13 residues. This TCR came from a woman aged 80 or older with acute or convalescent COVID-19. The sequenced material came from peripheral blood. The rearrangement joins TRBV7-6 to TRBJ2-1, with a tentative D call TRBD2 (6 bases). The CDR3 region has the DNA TGTGCCAGCAGCTTAGACCCGGGACTTGAGCAGTTCTTC. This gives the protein CASSLDPGLEQFF.